This T cell receptor (beta chain) comes out of a study of tumor and adjacent non-tumor tissue in lung cancer. Study observations and caveats: Significantly higher TCR diversity was found in tumor than normal lung. Normal lung showed higher cumulative top 100 clone frequency than tumor.

TCRbeta libraries were built with three rounds of nested PCR, modified from ARM-PCR. TCRdb reprocessed the multiplex PCR reads with MiXCR, giving one entry per CDR3 protein. The table shows more than 60,000 distinct CDR3 sequences, with roughly three quarters occurring only once. The CDR3 is 13 residues long. CDR1 and CDR2 (germline): SGHDN, FVKESK. Trimming pared 4 bases from V and 0 bases from J, leaving 6 bases between. No cell sorting was done before RNA was extracted from the tissue. The normal lung tissue was taken more than 3 cm from the tumor edge. Ten or more counts support this clonotype. What it binds is unknown.

The sequence derives from a man in his sixties with non-small cell lung cancer. This chain links TRBV14 with TRBJ2-5, with D unclear. Material for sequencing was distant non-tumor lung tissue. The CDR3, as DNA: TGTGCCAGCAGCCGGGCAGACCAAGAGACCCAGTACTTC. Protein sequence: CASSRADQETQYF.